The rows below give T cell receptor beta chains drawn from one sample of a study of cytomegalovirus exposure and HLA in healthy donors. Repertoires were generated with immunoSEQ multiplex PCR, while TCRdb's copy carries only in-frame clones and drops some. This repertoire includes 65,000 to 85,000 clones. The sequencing input was PBMCs. Every receptor here comes from a woman aged 60-70 years in good health and CMV-seronegative. Both conserved end residues are part of each CDR3. The D gene is left open where the match is weak.

TRBJ1-1 | TRBV5-1 | - | CASSQATENTEAFF | TGCGCCAGCAGCCAAGCGACGGAGAACACTGAAGCTTTCTTT
TRBJ1-2 | TRBV10-3 | - | CAISPQTVSINYGYTF | TGTGCCATCAGCCCTCAGACAGTCTCCATTAACTATGGCTACACCTTC
TRBJ2-1 | TRBV9 | - | CASSVGGQSPNEQFF | TGTGCCAGCAGCGTAGGTGGGCAGAGCCCCAATGAGCAGTTCTTC
TRBJ2-7 | TRBV7-2 | - | CASSLQGPTFWSSYEQYF | TGTGCCAGCAGCTTACAGGGGCCGACTTTTTGGAGCTCCTACGAGCAGTACTTC
TRBJ2-2 | TRBV18 | - | CASSPLGGSNTGELFF | TGTGCCAGCTCACCACTGGGCGGGTCGAACACCGGGGAGCTGTTTTTT
TRBJ2-1 | TRBV5-1 | TRBD2 | CASSLLGSGTYEQFF | TGCGCCAGCAGCTTGTTGGGTAGCGGGACCTATGAGCAGTTCTTC
TRBJ1-4 | TRBV15 | - | CATSREGTRSNEKLFF | TGTGCCACCAGCAGAGAGGGGACACGGTCTAATGAAAAACTGTTTTTT
TRBJ2-3 | TRBV14 | TRBD2 | CASSRPVSGRATDTQYF | TGTGCCAGCAGCCGACCGGTTAGCGGGAGGGCCACAGATACGCAGTATTTT
TRBJ1-5 | TRBV19 | TRBD1 | CASSPSGRGASNQPQHF | TGTGCCAGTAGTCCCTCCGGCAGGGGGGCCAGCAATCAGCCCCAGCATTTT
TRBJ2-5 | TRBV7-2 | - | CASSLALTGAHETQYF | TGTGCCAGCAGCTTAGCGTTGACGGGAGCACATGAGACCCAGTACTTC
TRBJ2-7 | TRBV19 | - | CASSRTRVSEQYF | TGTGCCAGTAGTAGGACACGGGTGAGCGAGCAGTACTTC
TRBJ2-7 | TRBV11-1 | - | CAGSLSSASYEQYF | TGTGCCGGCAGCTTATCTAGCGCCTCCTACGAGCAGTACTTC
TRBJ1-1 | TRBV10-3 | - | CAISESGHTEAFF | TGTGCCATCAGTGAGTCGGGCCACACTGAAGCTTTCTTT
TRBJ2-7 | TRBV5-1 | TRBD2 | CASSLVRAGVWGEQYF | TGCGCCAGCAGCTTGGTTCGAGCGGGAGTGTGGGGCGAGCAGTACTTC
TRBJ2-1 | TRBV21-1 | - | CASSKGQLDTYNEQFF | TGTGCCAGCAGCAAAGGACAGTTGGATACCTACAATGAGCAGTTCTTC
TRBJ1-1 | TRBV28 | - | CASSLWPRGGGTEAFF | TGTGCCAGCAGTTTATGGCCTCGGGGGGGCGGCACTGAAGCTTTCTTT
TRBJ2-3 | TRBV5-4 | TRBD2 | CASSLAGADTQYF | TGTGCCAGCAGCTTAGCGGGAGCAGATACGCAGTATTTT
TRBJ2-1 | TRBV18 | TRBD2 | CASSPQSSASGRAGEQFF | TGTGCCAGCTCACCACAATCCTCTGCTAGCGGGAGGGCCGGTGAGCAGTTCTTC
TRBJ2-7 | TRBV28 | - | CASKRGSLGYEQYF | TGTGCCAGCAAACGAGGGAGCCTAGGGTACGAGCAGTACTTC
TRBJ2-5 | TRBV10-3 | TRBD2 | CAISDPSGRQETQYF | TGTGCCATCAGTGATCCTAGCGGGAGACAAGAGACCCAGTACTTC
TRBJ1-1 | TRBV5-4 | - | CASSSGLNTEAFF | TGTGCCAGCAGTTCGGGGTTGAACACTGAAGCTTTCTTT
TRBJ1-2 | TRBV2 | - | CASTVNYGYTF | TGTGCCAGCACTGTTAACTATGGCTACACCTTC
TRBJ2-7 | TRBV9 | TRBD2 | CASSVGGGAAYEQYF | TGTGCCAGCAGCGTCGGGGGGGGAGCGGCCTACGAGCAGTACTTC
TRBJ1-4 | TRBV19 | TRBD1 | CASSRTGRVLNEKLFF | TGTGCCAGTAGTCGGACAGGCCGAGTGTTAAATGAAAAACTGTTTTTT
TRBJ2-3 | TRBV6-5 | TRBD1 | CASSPWTGGRDTQYF | TGTGCCAGCAGTCCATGGACAGGGGGTAGGGATACGCAGTATTTT
TRBJ2-1 | TRBV5-1 | - | CASSLAVASKGNEQFF | TGCGCCAGCAGCTTGGCCGTAGCTAGCAAGGGCAATGAGCAGTTCTTC
TRBJ2-2 | TRBV21-1 | - | CASSKGGLADPFTGELFF | TGTGCCAGCAGCAAAGGGGGACTAGCGGACCCTTTCACCGGGGAGCTGTTTTTT
TRBJ2-5 | TRBV4-2 | - | CASSQDIGGGSTETQYF | TGTGCCAGCAGCCAAGATATCGGGGGCGGGAGCACGGAGACCCAGTACTTC
TRBJ1-2 | TRBV9 | TRBD1 | CASSVGTGNGYTF | TGTGCCAGCAGCGTAGGGACAGGGAATGGCTACACCTTC
TRBJ2-3 | TRBV5-4 | - | CASTTGSTDTQYF | TGTGCCAGCACTACAGGGAGCACAGATACGCAGTATTTT
TRBJ2-7 | TRBV5-1 | TRBD2 | CASSASGSEQYF | TGCGCCAGCAGCGCTAGCGGGAGCGAGCAGTACTTC
TRBJ1-1 | TRBV10-3 | TRBD1 | CAISDRDREEEAFF | TGTGCCATCAGTGACCGGGACAGGGAGGAAGAAGCTTTCTTT
TRBJ1-3 | TRBV6-1 | TRBD1 | CASSEASQGAGNTIYF | TGTGCCAGCAGTGAAGCCTCACAGGGGGCTGGAAACACCATATATTTT
TRBJ1-1 | TRBV7-2 | - | CAVGGRNTEAFF | TGTGCAGTGGGAGGCCGGAACACTGAAGCTTTCTTT
TRBJ1-2 | TRBV28 | - | CASSLTSQGYTF | TGTGCCAGCAGTTTAACTAGCCAGGGCTACACCTTC
TRBJ2-1 | TRBV9 | TRBD2 | CASSVVSSGSQNEQFF | TGTGCCAGCAGCGTAGTTTCTAGCGGGAGTCAAAATGAGCAGTTCTTC
TRBJ2-5 | TRBV5-5 | TRBD1 | CASSLGDRYQETQYF | TGTGCCAGCAGCTTGGGGGACAGGTACCAAGAGACCCAGTACTTC
TRBJ2-3 | TRBV5-1 | TRBD1 | CASSRQGYTDTQYF | TGCGCCAGCAGTCGACAGGGATACACAGATACGCAGTATTTT
TRBJ2-7 | TRBV27 | - | CASYLGGAAGEQYF | TGTGCCAGCTATTTAGGGGGGGCTGCTGGCGAGCAGTACTTC
TRBJ2-1 | TRBV19 | - | CASSGPGYNEQFF | TGTGCCAGTAGTGGGCCAGGATACAATGAGCAGTTCTTC
TRBJ1-6 | TRBV18 | - | CASLPARSSPLHF | TGTGCCAGCCTCCCTGCGCGAAGTTCACCCCTCCACTTT
TRBJ1-2 | TRBV13 | TRBD1 | CASSRGQGYGYTF | TGTGCCAGCAGCCGGGGACAGGGGTATGGCTACACCTTC
TRBJ1-1 | TRBV18 | - | CASSLLQAGADTEAFF | TGTGCCAGCTCACTGCTCCAAGCAGGGGCGGACACTGAAGCTTTCTTT
TRBJ2-7 | TRBV30 | TRBD2 | CAWSVLAGYEQYF | TGTGCCTGGAGTGTACTAGCGGGATACGAGCAGTACTTC
TRBJ2-7 | TRBV5-1 | TRBD1 | CASSYQGAPPSYEQYF | TGCGCCAGCAGCTACCAGGGGGCACCCCCCTCCTACGAGCAGTACTTC
TRBJ2-1 | TRBV4-2 | TRBD2 | CASSQDTSGRAGEQFF | TGTGCCAGCAGCCAAGATACAAGCGGGAGGGCCGGTGAGCAGTTCTTC